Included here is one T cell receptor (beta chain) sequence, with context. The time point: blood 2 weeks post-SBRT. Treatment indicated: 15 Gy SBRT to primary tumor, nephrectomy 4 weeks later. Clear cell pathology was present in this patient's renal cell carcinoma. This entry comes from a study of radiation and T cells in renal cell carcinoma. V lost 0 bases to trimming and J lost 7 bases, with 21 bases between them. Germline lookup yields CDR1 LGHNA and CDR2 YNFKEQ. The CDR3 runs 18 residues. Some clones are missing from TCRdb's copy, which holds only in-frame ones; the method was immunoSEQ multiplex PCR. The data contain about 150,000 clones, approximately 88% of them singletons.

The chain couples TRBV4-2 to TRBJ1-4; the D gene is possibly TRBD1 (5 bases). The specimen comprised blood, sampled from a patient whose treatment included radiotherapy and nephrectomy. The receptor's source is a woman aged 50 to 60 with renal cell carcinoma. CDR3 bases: TGTGCCAGCAGCCAAGATTCAATCTCGGGGCTGGCGAGTGAAAAACTGTTTTTT. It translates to CASSQDSISGLASEKLFF.